This T cell receptor (beta chain) was sequenced during a study of OX40 agonist ivuxolimab in advanced cancers. About the study: Three patients, one with hepatocellular carcinoma and two with cutaneous melanoma, responded partially.

Study-wide results and limits: Low normalized clonal expansion also occurred in some nonresponding patients. In CD8+ T cells, expanded clones were on average more numerous than in CD4+. Expanded peripheral T cell antigen specificity was not determined.

Method: immunoSEQ multiplex PCR; TCRdb's copy keeps in-frame clones and lacks some. The table lists fewer than 90,000 clones, approximately 90% of them singletons, with around 0.4% in the top ten. In regard to this clone: The antigen is not known.

The sequences come from CD4+ or CD8+ T cells sorted from blood, collected in a trial of the OX40 agonist ivuxolimab. The receptor comes from an adult with an advanced solid tumor such as melanoma, head and neck, liver or kidney cancer.

CDR3: CASSYGAVTPYEQYF. The CDR3 coding sequence is TGTGCCAGCAGTTACGGGGCGGTAACCCCCTACGAGCAGTACTTC. This rearrangement joins TRBV6-5 to TRBJ2-5; D possibly corresponds to TRBD1 (5 bases). Matching the DNA end better, TRBJ2-7 makes the J call doubtful. The CDR3 extends over 15 amino acids. Germline V gene data show CDR1 as MNHEY and CDR2 as SVGAGI.